This T cell receptor (beta chain) was retrieved from a study of Tregs in tolerant kidney transplant recipients. Generated by immunoSEQ multiplex PCR, the TCRdb table keeps only in-frame clones and is missing some. There are about 66,000 clones in the sample; around 90% occur only once, and approximately 9.9% lies in the top ten. CDR1 LGHNA and CDR2 YNFKEQ come from the germline V gene. Unmatched junction bases numbered 6, after V lost 2 bases and J lost 5 bases. CDR3 length: 17 amino acids. This clonotype originated in a human donor who received a combined kidney and bone marrow transplant. This specimen consisted of CD8+ T cells from blood, obtained before the transplant. V gene TRBV4-2 combines with J gene TRBJ2-1, with TRBD2 matching 13 bases. CDR3 protein: CASSQYSGTSGDNEQFF. CDR3 nucleotide sequence: TGTGCCAGCAGCCAATACTCCGGGACTAGCGGGGACAATGAGCAGTTCTTC.